This is a list of T cell receptor beta chains from one sample in a study of cytotoxic CD8 clonotypes in ibrutinib-treated CLL. Method: immunoSEQ multiplex PCR; TCRdb's copy keeps in-frame clones and lacks some. Here the sample spans 150,000 to 200,000 clones, approximately 90% being singletons. Sequencing was performed on PBMCs, taken at disease progression, from a patient treated with ibrutinib. These receptors all stem from a human donor with chronic lymphocytic leukemia. Each CDR3 is given with its conserved first and last residue. The D gene is left open where the match is weak. Where a row states a size, it is once, few, many or the class of an expanded clone; other rows omit it.

DNA,CDR3,D,size,V,J
TGTGCCAGCAGCCTAAATGGGCTAGCGGGAGGGCTCTGGGGGCAGTATTTT,CASSLNGLAGGLWGQYF,TRBD2,.,TRBV11-3,TRBJ2-3
TGTGCCAGCAGTTTATATCCGGGAGGGCCTTCAGATACGCAGTATTTT,CASSLYPGGPSDTQYF,TRBD2,.,TRBV27,TRBJ2-3
TGTGCCAGCAGCCGGGAGGGGACGGGGACCTATGGCTACACCTTC,CASSREGTGTYGYTF,.,.,TRBV7-6,TRBJ1-2
TGCGCCAGCAGCTTGGTCGGGCAGGGGGGCTACACCTTC,CASSLVGQGGYTF,.,.,TRBV5-1,TRBJ1-2
TGTGCCAGCAGCTCTGTCAGGGCGGTGGACACTGAAGCTTTCTTT,CASSSVRAVDTEAFF,.,.,TRBV7-6,TRBJ1-1
TGCGCCAGCAGCTGGGGACAGCCGAATGAAAAACTGTTTTTT,CASSWGQPNEKLFF,TRBD1,.,TRBV5-1,TRBJ1-4
TGTGCCAGTAGTATAGCCGGGGGGCAGGGAAACACAGATACGCAGTATTTT,CASSIAGGQGNTDTQYF,.,.,TRBV19,TRBJ2-3
TGTGCCAGCAGCCCGGGACAGGGACGTGTGGAGTACTTC,CASSPGQGRVEYF,TRBD1,.,TRBV11-2,TRBJ2-7
TGTGCCAGCAGCGAGCGGGTACAGGGTTTGGTTAGGGACACCATATATTTT,CASSERVQGLVRDTIYF,.,.,TRBV7-8,TRBJ1-3
TGTGCCAGCACCGGACAGAAGACTAGCGGTCGCTCCTACAATGAGCAGTTCTTC,CASTGQKTSGRSYNEQFF,TRBD2,.,TRBV27,TRBJ2-1
TGCGCCAGCAGCCAAGATCGGGAGGGGTGGACAGATACGCAGTATTTT,CASSQDREGWTDTQYF,TRBD2,.,TRBV4-1,TRBJ2-3
TGCAGCGTTGGTCTAGCGGGATTGTATACGCAGTATTTT,CSVGLAGLYTQYF,TRBD2,.,TRBV29-1,TRBJ2-3
TGCAGCGTTGAAGGGGAAGCGGGAGTTGGAGATACGCAGTATTTT,CSVEGEAGVGDTQYF,TRBD2,.,TRBV29-1,TRBJ2-3
TGTGCCAGCAGTGAATTTGGGCAGGGGGTGGATTGGTACGAGCAGTACTTC,CASSEFGQGVDWYEQYF,TRBD1,once,TRBV6-1,TRBJ2-7
TGTGCCAGTAGTACCCAGGACACTGAAGCTTTCTTT,CASSTQDTEAFF,.,.,TRBV19,TRBJ1-1
TGTGCCTGGAGTGCGCCTAGCGGGAGCCGAGAGACCCAGTACTTC,CAWSAPSGSRETQYF,TRBD2,once,TRBV30,TRBJ2-5
TGTGCCAGCACCGGTGGCGGGAGAACGGATGAGCAGTTCTTC,CASTGGGRTDEQFF,TRBD2,.,TRBV19,TRBJ2-1
TGCAGCTCGAGTCCGTCTGGGCCGACAGATACGCAGTATTTT,CSSSPSGPTDTQYF,.,.,TRBV29-1,TRBJ2-3
TGCGCCAGCAAGTACAGGGAAGAAAACACCATATATTTT,CASKYREENTIYF,.,.,TRBV5-1,TRBJ1-3
TGTGCCAGCAGCTTGGTGACAGGCAGAGGCTACACCTTC,CASSLVTGRGYTF,.,.,TRBV5-4,TRBJ1-2
TGTGCCAGCAGCTTGTCGGTGCGGGAGGGTAGCACAGATACGCAGTATTTT,CASSLSVREGSTDTQYF,TRBD2,.,TRBV5-6,TRBJ2-3
TGCGCCAGCTCCGGGACCACGCAGTTCTTC,CASSGTTQFF,.,.,TRBV5-1,TRBJ2-1
TGTGCCAGCAGTCTTAGCGGGAGGGGCACAGATACGCAGTATTTT,CASSLSGRGTDTQYF,TRBD2,.,TRBV27,TRBJ2-3
TGTGCCAGCATGGACGCACAAGAGACCCAGTACTTC,CASMDAQETQYF,.,.,TRBV19,TRBJ2-5
TGTGCCAGTATGACGGATCGAAGCAATCAGCCCCAGCATTTT,CASMTDRSNQPQHF,.,.,TRBV19,TRBJ1-5
TGTGCCAGCAGCCCCCGGTCCCGATCAACTGGAAACACCATATATTTT,CASSPRSRSTGNTIYF,.,.,TRBV11-2,TRBJ1-3
TGTGCCAGCAGCTTGGGCGGTATCATGAACACTGAAGCTTTCTTT,CASSLGGIMNTEAFF,.,once,TRBV7-2,TRBJ1-1
TGCGCCAGCAGCTGGGGAGCTAGCGGGCGAAATACTTACAATGAGCAGTTCTTC,CASSWGASGRNTYNEQFF,TRBD2,.,TRBV5-1,TRBJ2-1
TGTGCCAGCAGTGAATCGGACAGAGCTAACTATGGCTACACCTTC,CASSESDRANYGYTF,.,.,TRBV25-1,TRBJ1-2
TGTGCCAGCAGCTTGTGGCGGGAGAGCTACAATGAGCAGTTCTTC,CASSLWRESYNEQFF,TRBD2,.,TRBV5-6,TRBJ2-1
TGTGCCTGGAGTGCGGACAGGGTAGAGACCCAGTACTTC,CAWSADRVETQYF,TRBD1,.,TRBV30,TRBJ2-5
TGTGCCAGCTCATCTTCCGGGACAGGGTCCTACGAGCAGTACTTC,CASSSSGTGSYEQYF,TRBD1,.,TRBV18,TRBJ2-7
TGTGCCAGCAGCAGAACAGGGGGTTCCCCTTCTTACAATGAGCAGTTCTTC,CASSRTGGSPSYNEQFF,TRBD1,.,TRBV7-8,TRBJ2-1
TGTGCCAGCGCGAGACCGGGACAGCCCCAGCATTTT,CASARPGQPQHF,.,.,TRBV18,TRBJ1-5
TGTGCCAGCAGCCCCAGGCCGGGACTAGCGGGAGGGAGAACCGGGGAGCTGTTTTTT,CASSPRPGLAGGRTGELFF,TRBD2,.,TRBV7-8,TRBJ2-2
TGCGCCAGCAGCCAAGATACAGGGGTCACAGATACGCAGTATTTT,CASSQDTGVTDTQYF,TRBD1,.,TRBV4-3,TRBJ2-3
TGTGCCACCAGCAGAGATGGCGGGAGGGCCATTATTAATGAGCAGTTCTTC,CATSRDGGRAIINEQFF,TRBD2,.,TRBV15,TRBJ2-1
TGTGCCAGTAGTGCAGGAACTATGGGGGAGCAGTACTTC,CASSAGTMGEQYF,.,.,TRBV19,TRBJ2-7
TGTGCCAGCAGCCCCTATCGGACTACCGGGGAGCTGTTTTTT,CASSPYRTTGELFF,.,.,TRBV11-3,TRBJ2-2
TGTGCCATCGGTTTGGCGGGAGGGTACGAGCAGTACTTC,CAIGLAGGYEQYF,TRBD2,.,TRBV10-3,TRBJ2-7
TGTGCCAGTAGTATAGGAAGCGGGAGCCACTACGAGCAGTACTTC,CASSIGSGSHYEQYF,TRBD2,.,TRBV19,TRBJ2-7
TGCGCCAGCAGCCAAGAGGGTACTAGCGGGAATGGGCAGTACTTC,CASSQEGTSGNGQYF,TRBD2,.,TRBV4-3,TRBJ2-7
TGTGCAGTGAGTCCGGCGGTAAACACCGGGGAGCTGTTTTTT,CAVSPAVNTGELFF,.,.,TRBV7-9,TRBJ2-2
TGTGCCAGCAGCCATGATGAGGCCTACGAGCAGTACTTC,CASSHDEAYEQYF,.,.,TRBV11-3,TRBJ2-7
TGTGCCAGCAGCCCCTATGGGACTATCTACGAGCAGTACTTC,CASSPYGTIYEQYF,TRBD2,.,TRBV11-2,TRBJ2-7